This entry lists 5 T cell receptor beta chains sequenced from one sample in a study of blood T cell repertoires in COVID-19. The protocol was immunoSEQ multiplex PCR, while the TCRdb copy is restricted to in-frame clones and leaves out a portion. The profile shows approximately 200,000 clones, roughly 84% of them singletons. The specimen was peripheral blood. These receptors were collected from a woman in her thirties who had recovered from COVID-19.

About this clone itself: Other DNA sequences of this sample code for an identical CDR3. The chain joins TRBV11-2 to TRBJ2-1; 11 nucleotides agree with TRBD2. The germline V gene has CDR1 SGHAT and CDR2 FQNNGV. V gave up 1 base and J gave up 4 bases; unmatched junction bases: 3. The CDR3 sequence is 16 residues long. The CDR3 bases are TGTGCCAGCAGCTTAGGGGGACTAGCGGTGTACAATGAGCAGTTCTTC. This encodes CASSLGGLAVYNEQFF.

The CDR3 loop is CSVGGLARSNEQFF. The CDR3 DNA sequence: TGCAGCGTGGGAGGGCTAGCGCGATCCAATGAGCAGTTCTTC. This chain joins TRBV29-1 and TRBJ2-1; 7 nucleotides match TRBD2. The length of the CDR3 is 14 residues. The J segment lost 6 bases and the V segment lost 6 bases, leaving 11 bases of the junction unmatched. The germline CDR1 and CDR2 sequences are SQVTM and ANQGSEA.

The rearrangement joins TRBV6-6 to TRBJ2-7, with D uncertain. Looked up from germline, CDR1 is MNHNY and CDR2 is SVGAGI (reference sequence). V was shortened by 5 bases and J by 5 bases, with 13 bases between the two germline ends. The CDR3 contains 13 residues. For the CDR3, the DNA is TGTGCCAGCAGTAATCTACGGAGTAACGAGCAGTACTTC. Protein product: CASSNLRSNEQYF.

The rearrangement uses TRBV4-1 and TRBJ1-1; tentatively, D is TRBD1 (5 bases). The CDR3 extends over 15 amino acids. Trimming removed 4 bases from V and 4 bases from J, with 16 bases in between. CDR1 is MGHRA, CDR2 YSYEKL, per germline. The CDR3 is CASSLQTVVSTEAFF. CDR3 DNA sequence: TGCGCCAGCAGCCTACAGACAGTGGTTAGCACTGAAGCTTTCTTT.

CDR3 protein: CASSQDRGNEQYF. In DNA, the CDR3 is TGCGCCAGCAGCCAAGATCGGGGAAACGAGCAGTACTTC. The chain links TRBV4-1 to TRBJ2-7, with D tentatively TRBD2 (5 bases). The V gene's germline CDR1 is MGHRA and CDR2 YSYEKL. The V and J ends lost 0 bases and 5 bases respectively, with 8 bases between them. This CDR3 region has 13 residues.